This is a list of T cell receptor beta chains from one sample in a study of shared clonotypes between healthy human individuals. Produced via immunoSEQ multiplex PCR; TCRdb's table is partial and in-frame only. Of approximately 980,000 clones in the sample, 60% to 85% were seen once. Sequencing was performed on memory CD4+ T cells sorted from blood. Receptors originate from a man aged 18 to 29 in good health. Both conserved end residues are part of each CDR3. The order of the fields is V gene, clone size, D gene, J gene, CDR3 DNA, CDR3 protein. The D gene is left open where the match is weak. The listing skips clone size in some rows; elsewhere it reads once, few, many or a size class.

v_gene: TRBV6-1; abundance: -; d_gene: -; j_gene: TRBJ1-1; CDR3nt: TGTGCCAGCAGTGAAGGGACCGCCCCCGCGAGAGCTTTCTTT; CDR3aa: CASSEGTAPARAFF
v_gene: TRBV5-1; abundance: -; d_gene: -; j_gene: TRBJ2-3; CDR3nt: TGCGCCAGCAGCCTAGACCCTTATTCTACAGATACGCAGTATTTT; CDR3aa: CASSLDPYSTDTQYF
v_gene: TRBV6-5; abundance: -; d_gene: TRBD1; j_gene: TRBJ2-7; CDR3nt: TGTGCCAGCAGCCCCTCGGGACAGTACGGGCAGTACTTC; CDR3aa: CASSPSGQYGQYF
v_gene: TRBV11-2; abundance: -; d_gene: -; j_gene: TRBJ2-1; CDR3nt: TGTGCCAGCAGCTTAGATAGCACTAGCTATGAGCAGTTCTTC; CDR3aa: CASSLDSTSYEQFF
v_gene: TRBV2; abundance: -; d_gene: TRBD2; j_gene: TRBJ2-3; CDR3nt: TGTGCCAGCAGTGAAGCGAGTTCCGCACTAGCGGGGGGGAGCAGCACAGATACGCAGTATTTT; CDR3aa: CASSEASSALAGGSSTDTQYF
v_gene: TRBV10-3; abundance: -; d_gene: TRBD1; j_gene: TRBJ2-1; CDR3nt: TGTGCCATCAGTACAGGGGCCGTCGCTCTGTTCTTC; CDR3aa: CAISTGAVALFF
v_gene: TRBV7-2; abundance: once; d_gene: -; j_gene: TRBJ1-1; CDR3nt: TGTGCCAGCACAGGGACCATGAACACTGAAGCTTTCTTT; CDR3aa: CASTGTMNTEAFF
v_gene: TRBV11-3; abundance: once; d_gene: TRBD1; j_gene: TRBJ2-5; CDR3nt: TGTGCCAGCAGCCCAGGGGGTACTCAAGAGACCCAGTACTTC; CDR3aa: CASSPGGTQETQYF
v_gene: TRBV5-1; abundance: -; d_gene: -; j_gene: TRBJ2-5; CDR3nt: TGCGCCAGCAGCTTGGCCCGGACAGAAGGGACCCAGTACTTC; CDR3aa: CASSLARTEGTQYF
v_gene: TRBV5-1; abundance: -; d_gene: -; j_gene: TRBJ1-2; CDR3nt: TGCGCCAGCAGGCCGCCCTCCAACTATGGCTACACCTTC; CDR3aa: CASRPPSNYGYTF
v_gene: TRBV4-1; abundance: few; d_gene: TRBD2; j_gene: TRBJ2-1; CDR3nt: TGCGCCAGCAGCCAAGAGAGGGATCCGGGACTAGCCTCTCCTGGCTCCTACAATGAGCAGTTCTTC; CDR3aa: CASSQERDPGLASPGSYNEQFF
v_gene: TRBV29-1; abundance: few; d_gene: -; j_gene: TRBJ2-7; CDR3nt: TGCAGCGTTGCCCTAAACTCCTACGAGCAGTACTTC; CDR3aa: CSVALNSYEQYF
v_gene: TRBV5-1; abundance: few; d_gene: TRBD1; j_gene: TRBJ2-7; CDR3nt: TGCGCCAGCGCCAAGACAGGGTCGGAATCCTACGAGCAGTACTTC; CDR3aa: CASAKTGSESYEQYF
v_gene: TRBV7-9; abundance: -; d_gene: -; j_gene: TRBJ1-1; CDR3nt: TGTGCCAGCAGCTTTGGGACCGACACTGAAGCTTTCTTT; CDR3aa: CASSFGTDTEAFF
v_gene: TRBV7-9; abundance: -; d_gene: -; j_gene: TRBJ2-3; CDR3nt: TGTGCCAGCAGCGTCAACCCAAGCACAGATACGCAGTATTTT; CDR3aa: CASSVNPSTDTQYF
v_gene: TRBV6-1; abundance: -; d_gene: -; j_gene: TRBJ2-2; CDR3nt: TGTGCCAGCAGTGAAGCACGCCCCAGCAGACGGGAGCTGTTTTTT; CDR3aa: CASSEARPSRRELFF
v_gene: TRBV30; abundance: -; d_gene: -; j_gene: TRBJ1-3; CDR3nt: TGTGCCTGGAGTGTTGCAGCCGGGGGAAACACCATATATTTT; CDR3aa: CAWSVAAGGNTIYF
v_gene: TRBV7-9; abundance: -; d_gene: TRBD1; j_gene: TRBJ2-2; CDR3nt: TGTGCCAGCAGCGGTTGGACAGGGTCGAACACCGGGGAGCTGTTTTTT; CDR3aa: CASSGWTGSNTGELFF
v_gene: TRBV5-1; abundance: once; d_gene: -; j_gene: TRBJ2-7; CDR3nt: TGCGCCAGCAGCTTGGGCGGGACCTACTCCTACGAGCAGTACTTC; CDR3aa: CASSLGGTYSYEQYF
v_gene: TRBV7-9; abundance: few; d_gene: -; j_gene: TRBJ1-6; CDR3nt: TGTGCCAGCAGCGTCTGGCCCTCACCCCTCCACTTT; CDR3aa: CASSVWPSPLHF
v_gene: TRBV5-1; abundance: few; d_gene: -; j_gene: TRBJ2-3; CDR3nt: TGCGCCAGCAGCTTGGACGGGGCGTTGTCAGATACGCAGTATTTT; CDR3aa: CASSLDGALSDTQYF
v_gene: TRBV12-5; abundance: -; d_gene: -; j_gene: TRBJ2-3; CDR3nt: TGTGCTAGTGGATTTGGACATGGGGAGACAGATACGCAGTATTTT; CDR3aa: CASGFGHGETDTQYF
v_gene: TRBV6-4; abundance: -; d_gene: TRBD2; j_gene: TRBJ2-2; CDR3nt: TGTGCCAGCAGCTCCGGGACTAGCGCCCAGGTGCTGTTTTTT; CDR3aa: CASSSGTSAQVLFF
v_gene: TRBV9; abundance: few; d_gene: -; j_gene: TRBJ1-2; CDR3nt: TGTGCCAGCAGCCCCCTCGGGGGGGTCTATGGCTACACCTTC; CDR3aa: CASSPLGGVYGYTF
v_gene: TRBV19; abundance: -; d_gene: -; j_gene: TRBJ2-1; CDR3nt: TGTGCCAGTAGTTTAGGACTTACGCCCGAGCAGTTCTTC; CDR3aa: CASSLGLTPEQFF
v_gene: TRBV25-1; abundance: -; d_gene: -; j_gene: TRBJ2-2; CDR3nt: TGTGCCAGCACAAGGACCGGGGAGCTGTTTTTT; CDR3aa: CASTRTGELFF
v_gene: TRBV5-4; abundance: -; d_gene: TRBD2; j_gene: TRBJ2-3; CDR3nt: TGTGCCAGCAGCCAACCCAATAGCGGGAGGGGCACAGATACGCAGTATTTT; CDR3aa: CASSQPNSGRGTDTQYF
v_gene: TRBV7-3; abundance: few; d_gene: TRBD2; j_gene: TRBJ2-1; CDR3nt: TGTGCCAGCAGCTTAGGACTAGCGGTATACAATGAGCAGTTCTTC; CDR3aa: CASSLGLAVYNEQFF
v_gene: TRBV4-1; abundance: -; d_gene: -; j_gene: TRBJ1-4; CDR3nt: TGCGCCAGCAGCCAAGAAATGGGAAGAAATGAAAAACTGTTTTTT; CDR3aa: CASSQEMGRNEKLFF
v_gene: TRBV6-1; abundance: few; d_gene: TRBD1; j_gene: TRBJ1-3; CDR3nt: TGTGCCAGCAGTACTGGACAGGCTGGAAACACCATATATTTT; CDR3aa: CASSTGQAGNTIYF
v_gene: TRBV29-1; abundance: -; d_gene: -; j_gene: TRBJ1-1; CDR3nt: TGCAGGCCCAACGGGACACCTAACACTGAAGCTTTCTTT; CDR3aa: CRPNGTPNTEAFF
v_gene: TRBV5-1; abundance: -; d_gene: TRBD2; j_gene: TRBJ2-1; CDR3nt: TGCGCCAGCAGCTTTCTACGGGAGGGCAGTCATGAGCAGTTCTTC; CDR3aa: CASSFLREGSHEQFF
v_gene: TRBV30; abundance: -; d_gene: TRBD1; j_gene: TRBJ2-5; CDR3nt: TGTGCCTGGGACAGGGGTCCCGGTGAGACCCAGTACTTC; CDR3aa: CAWDRGPGETQYF
v_gene: TRBV18; abundance: -; d_gene: -; j_gene: TRBJ1-4; CDR3nt: TGTGCCAGCTCACCACCGGGACTTGGGGAAAAACTGTTTTTT; CDR3aa: CASSPPGLGEKLFF
v_gene: TRBV18; abundance: -; d_gene: -; j_gene: TRBJ2-5; CDR3nt: TGTGCCAGCTCACCAGAAGAGACCCAGTACTTC; CDR3aa: CASSPEETQYF
v_gene: TRBV9; abundance: -; d_gene: TRBD1; j_gene: TRBJ1-2; CDR3nt: TGTGCCAGCAGCGAGGGGACAGGGTCGGTAGGCTACACCTTC; CDR3aa: CASSEGTGSVGYTF
v_gene: TRBV7-8; abundance: -; d_gene: -; j_gene: TRBJ2-7; CDR3nt: TGTGCCAGCAGCTTGTCGGGAGCGGTTTCCTACGAGCAGTACTTC; CDR3aa: CASSLSGAVSYEQYF
v_gene: TRBV9; abundance: -; d_gene: TRBD2; j_gene: TRBJ2-5; CDR3nt: TGTGCCAGCAGTGATAGCGGGGGGCGCGGGGAGACCCAGTACTTC; CDR3aa: CASSDSGGRGETQYF
v_gene: TRBV6-6; abundance: -; d_gene: -; j_gene: TRBJ1-1; CDR3nt: TGTGCCAGCAGTATTAACACTGAAGCTTTCTTT; CDR3aa: CASSINTEAFF
v_gene: TRBV30; abundance: -; d_gene: -; j_gene: TRBJ1-5; CDR3nt: TGTGCCTGGAGTGTAGGGCGGAATCAGCCCCAGCATTTT; CDR3aa: CAWSVGRNQPQHF
v_gene: TRBV18; abundance: -; d_gene: TRBD1; j_gene: TRBJ1-2; CDR3nt: TGTGCCAGCTCACCCGACAGGGGTTCGAAGGGCTACACCTTC; CDR3aa: CASSPDRGSKGYTF
v_gene: TRBV6-5; abundance: -; d_gene: -; j_gene: TRBJ1-2; CDR3nt: TGTGCCAGCAGCACCTCATCGGGGCGAGGCTACACCTTC; CDR3aa: CASSTSSGRGYTF
v_gene: TRBV7-9; abundance: -; d_gene: TRBD1; j_gene: TRBJ2-1; CDR3nt: TGTGCCAGCAGTTGGGGACAGCCCTCCTACAATGAGCAGTTCTTC; CDR3aa: CASSWGQPSYNEQFF
v_gene: TRBV7-9; abundance: few; d_gene: -; j_gene: TRBJ1-3; CDR3nt: TGTGCCAGCAGCTCAAGGGTGGCGGGAAACACCATATATTTT; CDR3aa: CASSSRVAGNTIYF
v_gene: TRBV9; abundance: -; d_gene: -; j_gene: TRBJ2-6; CDR3nt: TGTGCCAGCAGCGTATATGGAGCTGGGGCCAACGTCCTGACTTTC; CDR3aa: CASSVYGAGANVLTF
v_gene: TRBV30; abundance: -; d_gene: TRBD1; j_gene: TRBJ2-4; CDR3nt: TGTGCCTGGAGTGTCCCTTGGGACAGCCAAAGTTCCCTAGCCAAAAACATTCAGTACTTC; CDR3aa: CAWSVPWDSQSSLAKNIQYF
v_gene: TRBV5-1; abundance: -; d_gene: TRBD1; j_gene: TRBJ2-3; CDR3nt: TGCGCCAGCAGCATTGGACAGGGCGGACCCACAGATACGCAGTATTTT; CDR3aa: CASSIGQGGPTDTQYF
v_gene: TRBV12-5; abundance: few; d_gene: -; j_gene: TRBJ1-1; CDR3nt: TGTGCTGGAATTCAGGGCCGCCCCACTGAAGCTTTCTTT; CDR3aa: CAGIQGRPTEAFF
v_gene: TRBV27; abundance: -; d_gene: TRBD2; j_gene: TRBJ2-2; CDR3nt: TGTGCCAGCAGTTTATACCCCGGGACTAGCGGGAGGACAAACACCGGGGAGCTGTTTTTT; CDR3aa: CASSLYPGTSGRTNTGELFF
v_gene: TRBV7-6; abundance: -; d_gene: -; j_gene: TRBJ2-7; CDR3nt: TGTGCCAGCAGCCTTAGGGATCAGGGACCCTACGAGCAGTACTTC; CDR3aa: CASSLRDQGPYEQYF
v_gene: TRBV11-2; abundance: few; d_gene: TRBD2; j_gene: TRBJ2-7; CDR3nt: TGTGCCAGCAGCTTTCCCACCGGGACTAGAAGTACCTACGAGCAGTACTTC; CDR3aa: CASSFPTGTRSTYEQYF
v_gene: TRBV7-2; abundance: -; d_gene: -; j_gene: TRBJ2-7; CDR3nt: TGTGCCAGCAGTTTTGATGGGGGAAAGGAGCAGTACTTC; CDR3aa: CASSFDGGKEQYF
v_gene: TRBV28; abundance: -; d_gene: -; j_gene: TRBJ1-1; CDR3nt: TGTGCCAGCAGTTTACGGAGAGGGGCGAACACTGAAGCTTTCTTT; CDR3aa: CASSLRRGANTEAFF
v_gene: TRBV30; abundance: -; d_gene: TRBD1; j_gene: TRBJ1-1; CDR3nt: TGTGCCTGGAGTCGGTTGACAGGGTGGATAACTGAAGCTTTCTTT; CDR3aa: CAWSRLTGWITEAFF
v_gene: TRBV7-2; abundance: -; d_gene: -; j_gene: TRBJ2-4; CDR3nt: TGTGCCAGCAGCCTCGACGGAGTGCTAGCCAAAAACATTCAGTACTTC; CDR3aa: CASSLDGVLAKNIQYF
v_gene: TRBV5-1; abundance: -; d_gene: TRBD1; j_gene: TRBJ2-5; CDR3nt: TGCGCCAGCAGCGGCTCGACAGGGGGCCAAGAGACCCAGTACTTC; CDR3aa: CASSGSTGGQETQYF
v_gene: TRBV30; abundance: few; d_gene: TRBD1; j_gene: TRBJ2-6; CDR3nt: TGTGCCCGGGACAGGGGCGTATGGTCTGGGGCCAACGTCCTGACTTTC; CDR3aa: CARDRGVWSGANVLTF